These 26 T cell receptor beta chains came from one sample sequenced in a study of spatial heterogeneity in lung cancer (dated by TCRdb to about 2019). Library creation used 5' RACE. For sequencing, a NextSeq 500 was employed. TCRdb's own reprocessing of the public reads used fastp at Q25 and MiXCR and kept productive beta chains. A single entry per CDR3 protein holds the most common genes and DNA from its merged rows. Here the sample has 16,000 or so distinct CDR3 sequences; roughly 5.7% occur a single time. 10% of the sample is held by the ten biggest clonotypes. The research as a whole found: The tumor nonsynonymous mutation count correlated with the number of expanded intratumoral alpha and beta TCRs.

These receptors' antigens are unknown. The time point label of this sample denotes: sample taken at primary tumor resection. Here the sequenced sample was lung tumor tissue, taken at surgery. Receptor source: a female donor with early-stage non-small cell lung cancer.

This clonotype was seen at least ten times. This beta chain turned up in a library designed for alpha chains; as an off-target read, its abundance says little. V and J are TRBV6-1 and TRBJ2-3, with no clear D. The CDR3 is 15 residues long. Deletions cut 6 bases from V and 4 bases from J, with 17 bases between. Looked up from germline, CDR1 is MNHNS and CDR2 is SASEGT. CDR3: CASSNLAPSADTQYF. The DNA of the CDR3 is TGTGCCAGCAGCAATTTGGCCCCGAGCGCAGATACGCAGTATTTT.

In this sample, this clonotype turned up many times. This beta chain is an unintended read in a library built for alpha chains; its size means little. The chain employs TRBV5-4 and TRBJ1-1; D is uncertain. The CDR3 is 14 residues long. Trimming pared 0 bases from V and 3 bases from J, leaving 9 bases between. Germline CDR1 is SGHNT and CDR2 is YYREEE (reference sequence). The CDR3 DNA reads as TGTGCCAGCAGCTTGGACGCTTCGGACACTGAAGCTTTCTTT. Residues: CASSLDASDTEAFF.

By share, this clonotype counts as medium-sized. Being off target in a library aimed at alpha chains, this beta chain has a size of little meaning. The chain links TRBV20-1 to TRBJ1-5; D not resolved. Germline-derived CDR1 and CDR2 are DFQATT and SNEGSKA (reference sequence). The CDR3 extends over 13 amino acids. Trimming cost V 1 base and J 4 bases, with 8 bases left between them. The CDR3 loop is CSARAPGNQPQHF. The CDR3, as DNA: TGCAGTGCTAGAGCGCCGGGAAATCAGCCCCAGCATTTT.

This clonotype appeared many times. This beta chain is a stray sequence in a library constructed for alpha chains; its clone size is not meaningful. This CDR3 reads CASSSGTAWQETQYF. DNA for the CDR3: TGTGCCAGCAGCTCCGGGACCGCCTGGCAGGAGACCCAGTACTTC. This chain connects TRBV7-9 to TRBJ2-5; D may be TRBD1 or TRBD2 (5 bases each). Trimming left V 4 bases short and J 5 bases short, with 17 bases between. The germline gives CDR1 SEHNR, CDR2 FQNEAQ (reference sequence). This CDR3 is 15 amino acids long.

This clonotype was detected ten times or more. Because the library targeted alpha chains, this beta chain is an off-target read whose size means little. The V gene is TRBV15, the J gene TRBJ1-3, with D possibly being TRBD1 (6 bases). V lost 0 bases to trimming and J lost 1 base, with 7 bases between them. Germline CDR1 reads LNHNV; CDR2 reads YYDKDF (reference sequence). The CDR3 totals 15 residues. In nucleotides, the CDR3 is TGTGCCACCAGCAGAGATCAGGGGTCTGGAAACACCATATATTTT. Its translation: CATSRDQGSGNTIYF.

This clonotype has ten or more counts. A library made for alpha chains picked up this beta chain off target, so its size means little. V gene TRBV7-9 combines with J gene TRBJ2-1, with D tentatively TRBD1 (6 bases). The CDR3 is made up of 15 amino acids. Germline V gives CDR1 SEHNR, CDR2 FQNEAQ (reference sequence). Trimming took 0 bases from V and 5 from J, leaving 11 bases between them. The CDR3 reads CASSLAGARNNEQFF. The CDR3 bases are TGTGCCAGCAGCTTAGCGGGGGCCCGTAACAATGAGCAGTTCTTC. The whole variable domain, remainder taken from reference TRBV7-9 and TRBJ2-1, is DTGVSQNPRHKITKRGQNVTFRCDPISEHNRLYWYRQTLGQGPEFLTYFQNEAQLEKSRLLSDRFSAERPKGSFSTLEIQRTEQGDSAMYLCASSLAGARNNEQFFGPGTRLTVL.

This clonotype has at least ten counts. This beta chain slipped into a library made for alpha chains as a stray read, so its size is not meaningful. The chain uses TRBV20-1 and TRBJ2-7; 10 bases match TRBD1. There are 14 residues in the CDR3. V lost 3 bases, J lost 5 bases, and 7 bases stayed unmatched. Germline V lookup: CDR1 DFQATT, CDR2 SNEGSKA (reference sequence). The CDR3 loop reads CSARRQGAQDEQYF. The CDR3 DNA is TGCAGTGCTAGGAGACAGGGGGCGCAGGACGAGCAGTACTTC.

Worth noting for this clonotype: Being off target in a library aimed at alpha chains, this beta chain has a size of little meaning. The chain uses TRBV6-6 and TRBJ2-1; no reliable D call. Germline V gene lookup returns CDR1 MNHNY and CDR2 SVGAGI (reference sequence). V was pared by 2 bases and J by 0 bases, with 5 bases between. The CDR3 is made up of 14 amino acids. This CDR3 reads CASSYGVSYNEQFF. CDR3 nucleotide sequence: TGTGCCAGCAGTTACGGGGTCTCCTACAATGAGCAGTTCTTC.

This clonotype was detected many times. A library made for alpha chains picked up this beta chain off target, so its size means little. V and J are TRBV20-1 and TRBJ2-1; 11 bases are a match to TRBD2. There are 14 residues in the CDR3. V shed 5 bases, J shed 8 bases, and the junction held 8 bases outside the gene matches. Germline CDR1 reads DFQATT; CDR2 reads SNEGSKA (reference sequence). CDR3 residues: CSALTSGSRYEQFF. CDR3 coding DNA: TGCAGTGCTCTAACTAGCGGGAGTCGGTATGAGCAGTTCTTC.

This clonotype was counted many times. A library prepared for alpha chains yielded this beta chain as an off-target read; its size is of little meaning. This chain joins TRBV5-1 and TRBJ2-1; D is possibly TRBD2 (5 bases). The V gene lost 4 bases and the J gene lost 7 bases, with 15 bases spanning the gap. CDR3 length: 14 amino acids. The germline CDR1 and CDR2 sequences are SGHRS and YFSETQ. The CDR3 region is CASSQYQAVNEQFF. The CDR3 bases are TGCGCCAGCAGCCAATATCAAGCGGTGAATGAGCAGTTCTTC.

This clonotype was seen at least ten times. Because the library targeted alpha chains, this beta chain is an off-target read whose size means little. The chain links TRBV2 to TRBJ2-6; D remains unclear. The CDR3 covers 16 residues. In germline, CDR1 is SNHLY, CDR2 FYNNEI. V lost 7 bases and J 0 bases, leaving 13 bases between the germline ends. CDR3 bases: TGTGCCAGCACCCCGGACGCCTTCTCTGGGGCCAACGTCCTGACTTTC. Translation: CASTPDAFSGANVLTF.

This clonotype was counted many times. Because the library targeted alpha chains, this beta chain is an off-target read whose size means little. The CDR3 spells CATSRDPIGLAGGFYEQYF. The DNA of the CDR3 is TGTGCCACCAGCAGAGACCCGATCGGACTAGCGGGAGGCTTCTACGAGCAGTACTTC. The rearrangement links TRBV15 to TRBJ2-7; 14 positions agree with TRBD2. Trimming cost V 0 bases and J 3 bases; bases outside gene matches: 10. The CDR3 consists of 19 residues. Per the germline V gene, CDR1 is LNHNV and CDR2 is YYDKDF (reference sequence).

This clonotype was found many times. This beta chain is a stray sequence in a library constructed for alpha chains; its clone size is not meaningful. The chain couples TRBV3-1 to TRBJ2-1, with 11 bases that match TRBD2. CDR3 length: 15 amino acids. V gave up 2 bases and J gave up 7 bases; unmatched junction bases: 4. Germline loops: CDR1 LGHDT, CDR2 YNNKEL (reference sequence). The CDR3: CASSQRSGRGNEQFF. As DNA, the CDR3 is TGTGCCAGCAGCCAACGTAGCGGGAGGGGTAATGAGCAGTTCTTC.

Note on this clonotype: A much bigger clone sits one base away, suggesting this may be a read error. This beta chain appears as a stray read in a library generated for alpha chains; its size is not informative. The CDR3 DNA follows: TGTGCCAGCAACTTAGAGGGACAGGGTTTCGGTCAGCCCCAGCATTTT. It yields the protein CASNLEGQGFGQPQHF. The chain uses TRBV7-6 and TRBJ1-5; 9 bases fit TRBD1. Germline CDR1 reads SGHVS; CDR2 reads FNYEAQ. This CDR3 has 16 amino acids.

This clonotype came up many times. In a library made to pick up alpha chains, this beta chain is a stray read with a size that means little. J is TRBJ2-1 and V is TRBV5-1; 9 nucleotides agree with TRBD2. This CDR3 spans 15 amino acids. After removal of 6 bases from V and 6 bases from J, the junction contained 10 bases not matched to a gene. Germline V gives CDR1 SGHRS, CDR2 YFSETQ. The CDR3, as DNA: TGCGCCAGCACATCTCAGGCGGGAGGGCCCAATGAGCAGTTCTTC. Its translation is CASTSQAGGPNEQFF. Based on the CDR3 plus reference TRBV5-1 and TRBJ2-1, the full variable domain is KAGVTQTPRYLIKTRGQQVTLSCSPISGHRSVSWYQQTPGQGLQFLFEYFSETQRNKGNFPGRFSGRQFSNSRSEMNVSTLELGDSALYLCASTSQAGGPNEQFFGPGTRLTVL.

This clonotype was observed a few times. Within a library made for alpha chains, this beta chain is off target, and its count is uninformative. DNA for the CDR3: TGCGCCAGCAGCTTGTCGAGCTCTGGGGCCAACGTCCTGACTTTC. This encodes CASSLSSSGANVLTF. V usage is TRBV5-1 and J usage is TRBJ2-6, with no clear D. The CDR3 has 15 residues. Germline lookup yields CDR1 SGHRS and CDR2 YFSETQ. V lost 1 base, J lost 0 bases, and 5 bases lay in between.

By sample fraction, this clonotype is medium-sized (0.01 to 0.1%). This beta chain is off target for a library built for alpha chains, so its abundance means little. V usage is TRBV14 and J usage is TRBJ1-3; no firm D call. CDR1 and CDR2 (germline): SGHDN, FVKESK. This CDR3 region has 18 residues. V lost 2 bases, J lost 4 bases, and 21 bases lay in between. The CDR3 is CASSQSGLGMVRGNTIYF. The DNA for the CDR3 is TGTGCCAGCAGCCAAAGTGGCTTGGGGATGGTTCGAGGAAACACCATATATTTT.

This clonotype showed up many times. This beta chain represents an off-target read in a library built for alpha chains; its size is of limited meaning. This chain joins TRBV7-8 and TRBJ2-5; D is unresolved. CDR3 size: 12 residues. Germline assignment: CDR1 SGHVS and CDR2 FQNEAQ. The ends were cut back, 5 bases at V and 5 bases at J, with 9 bases in the middle. For the CDR3, the DNA is TGTGCCAGCAGCGGTTTTCTTGAGACCCAGTACTTC. Encoded protein: CASSGFLETQYF.

This clonotype was counted many times. The library was prepared for alpha chains; this beta chain is a stray read, so its frequency means little. This chain joins TRBV9 and TRBJ2-3, with TRBD2 matching over 11 bases. The CDR3 is made up of 14 amino acids. In germline, CDR1 is SGDLS, CDR2 YYNGEE. V shed 4 bases, J shed 5 bases, and the junction held 3 bases outside the gene matches. In DNA, the CDR3 is TGTGCCAGCAGCCTCACTAGCGGGAGAGATACGCAGTATTTT. Its protein product is CASSLTSGRDTQYF. Full variable domain (outside the CDR3, taken from reference TRBV9 and TRBJ2-3): DSGVTQTPKHLITATGQRVTLRCSPRSGDLSVYWYQQSLDQGLQFLIQYYNGEERAKGNILERFSAQQFPDLHSELNLSSLELGDSALYFCASSLTSGRDTQYFGPGTRLTVL.

Note on this clonotype: The library was prepared for alpha chains; this beta chain is a stray read, so its frequency means little. The rearrangement joins TRBV18 to TRBJ1-1; 9 bases line up with TRBD1. Trimming took 5 bases from V and 4 from J; bases not matched to a gene: 8. This CDR3 is 15 amino acids long. Per germline, CDR1 KGHSH and CDR2 LQKENI. In DNA form, the CDR3 reads TGTGCCAGCTCATCCGGGACAGGGTATGGCACTGAAGCTTTCTTT. Translated, it gives CASSSGTGYGTEAFF.

The table lists this clonotype with a few counts. With the library built for alpha chains, this beta chain is off target and its frequency is not meaningful. The chain joins TRBV10-3 to TRBJ1-3, with D hard to call. Germline V gene sequence: CDR1 ENHRY, CDR2 SYGVKD. The CDR3 extends over 14 amino acids. V was pared by 3 bases and J by 8 bases, with 14 bases between. The CDR3 nucleotides read TGTGCCATCAGTGATGACCAAAGGGAGTACACCATATATTTT. Its protein product is CAISDDQREYTIYF.

This clonotype was counted at least ten times. This beta chain is off target for a library built for alpha chains, so its abundance means little. The rearrangement links TRBV12-3 or TRBV12-4 to TRBJ1-3, with D hard to call. With 0 bases removed from V and 0 bases from J, the gap between germline ends came to 12 bases. The CDR3 spans 17 residues. The CDR3 reads CASSLAARVGSGNTIYF. The CDR3 nucleotides are TGTGCCAGCAGTTTAGCCGCCAGAGTGGGCTCTGGAAACACCATATATTTT.

This clonotype came up a few times. Since it is a stray read in a library aimed at alpha chains, this beta chain has a size that is not meaningful. This chain links TRBV6-6 with TRBJ2-2; D uncertain. V was pared by 5 bases and J by 1 base, with 11 bases between. CDR1 is MNHNY, CDR2 SVGAGI, per germline (reference sequence). The CDR3 has 15 residues. CDR3 DNA: TGTGCCAGCAGTACACCAAGAGAGAACACCGGGGAGCTGTTTTTT. It translates to CASSTPRENTGELFF.

This clonotype was recorded many times. In a library made to pick up alpha chains, this beta chain is a stray read with a size that means little. The rearrangement uses TRBV11-2 and TRBJ2-7; 7 bases match TRBD1. Germline V gene data show CDR1 as SGHAT and CDR2 as FQNNGV. The length of the CDR3 is 15 residues. V shed 2 bases and J 3 bases; nucleotides not matched to a gene: 7. This chain's CDR3 is CASSLQTGPLYEQYF. The CDR3 DNA is TGTGCCAGCAGCTTACAGACAGGGCCCCTCTACGAGCAGTACTTC. Together with reference TRBV11-2 and TRBJ2-7, the CDR3 gives the full variable domain: EAGVAQSPRYKIIEKRQSVAFWCNPISGHATLYWYQQILGQGPKLLIQFQNNGVVDDSQLPKDRFSAERLKGVDSTLKIQPAKLEDSAVYLCASSLQTGPLYEQYFGPGTRLTVT.

About this clonotype itself: The library was designed around alpha chains, so this beta chain is a stray read whose abundance carries little weight. The rearrangement links TRBV7-2 to TRBJ1-6, with D perhaps TRBD1 (6 bases). Per germline, CDR1 SGHTA and CDR2 FQGNSA. V dropped 4 bases and J dropped 7 bases, with 11 bases sitting between them. The CDR3 is 14 residues long. This CDR3 reads CASSSTGNNSPLHF. The CDR3 DNA follows: TGTGCCAGCAGCTCCACAGGGAACAATTCACCCCTCCACTTT.

This clonotype appeared many times. Within a library made for alpha chains, this beta chain is off target, and its count is uninformative. This sequence joins TRBV27 and TRBJ1-1; D unresolved. Germline V gene data show CDR1 as MNHEY and CDR2 as SMNVEV (reference sequence). V was cut by 11 bases and J by 3 bases, with 10 bases left in between. CDR3 length: 11 amino acids. The CDR3 sequence: CARRLYTEAFF. As DNA, the CDR3 is TGTGCCCGGAGGTTATACACTGAAGCTTTCTTT.